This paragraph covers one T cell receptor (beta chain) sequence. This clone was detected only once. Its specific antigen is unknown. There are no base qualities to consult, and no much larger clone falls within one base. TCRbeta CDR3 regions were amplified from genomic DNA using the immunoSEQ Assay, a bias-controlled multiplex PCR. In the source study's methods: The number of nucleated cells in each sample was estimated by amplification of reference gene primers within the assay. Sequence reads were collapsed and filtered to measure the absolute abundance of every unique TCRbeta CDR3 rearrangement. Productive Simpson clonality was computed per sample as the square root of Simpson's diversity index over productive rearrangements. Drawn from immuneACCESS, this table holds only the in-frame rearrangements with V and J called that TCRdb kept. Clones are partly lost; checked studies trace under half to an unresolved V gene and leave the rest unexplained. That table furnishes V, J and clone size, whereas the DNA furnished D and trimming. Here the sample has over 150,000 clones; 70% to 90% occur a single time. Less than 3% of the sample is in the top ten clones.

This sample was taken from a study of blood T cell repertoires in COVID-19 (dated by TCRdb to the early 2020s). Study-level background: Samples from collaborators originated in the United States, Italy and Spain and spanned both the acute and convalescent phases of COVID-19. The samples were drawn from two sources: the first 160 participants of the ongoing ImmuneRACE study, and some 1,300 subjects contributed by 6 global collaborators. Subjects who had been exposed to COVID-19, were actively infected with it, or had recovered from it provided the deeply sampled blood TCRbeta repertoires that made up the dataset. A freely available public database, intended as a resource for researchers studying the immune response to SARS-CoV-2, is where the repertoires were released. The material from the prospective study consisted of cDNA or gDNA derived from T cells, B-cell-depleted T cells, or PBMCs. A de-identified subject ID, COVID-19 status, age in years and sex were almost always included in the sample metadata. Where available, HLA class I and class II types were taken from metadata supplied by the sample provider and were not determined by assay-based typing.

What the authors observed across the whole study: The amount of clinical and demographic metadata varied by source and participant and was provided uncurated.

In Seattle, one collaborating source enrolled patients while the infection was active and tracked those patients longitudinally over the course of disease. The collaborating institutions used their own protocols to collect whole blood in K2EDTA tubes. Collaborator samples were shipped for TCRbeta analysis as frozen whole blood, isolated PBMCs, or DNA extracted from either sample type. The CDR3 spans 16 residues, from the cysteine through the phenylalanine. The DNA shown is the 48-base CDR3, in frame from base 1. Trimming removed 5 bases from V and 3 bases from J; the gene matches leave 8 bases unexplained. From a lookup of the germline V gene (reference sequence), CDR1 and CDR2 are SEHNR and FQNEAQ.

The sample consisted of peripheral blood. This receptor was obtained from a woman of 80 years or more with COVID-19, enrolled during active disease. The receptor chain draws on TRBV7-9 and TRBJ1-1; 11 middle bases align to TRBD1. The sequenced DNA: TGTGCCAGCAGCGCCTCCGGGACAGGGGGGCACACTGAAGCTTTCTTT. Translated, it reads CASSASGTGGHTEAFF.